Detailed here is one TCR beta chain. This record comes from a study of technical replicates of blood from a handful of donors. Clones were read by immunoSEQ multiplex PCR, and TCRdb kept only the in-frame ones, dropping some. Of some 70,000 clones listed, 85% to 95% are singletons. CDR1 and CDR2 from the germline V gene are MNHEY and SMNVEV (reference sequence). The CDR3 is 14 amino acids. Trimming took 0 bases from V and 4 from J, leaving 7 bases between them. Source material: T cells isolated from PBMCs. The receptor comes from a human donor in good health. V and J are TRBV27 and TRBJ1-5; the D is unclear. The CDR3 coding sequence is TGTGCCAGCAGTTTATCGGCGGGAAATCAGCCCCAGCATTTT. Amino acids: CASSLSAGNQPQHF.